The rows below give T cell receptor beta chains drawn from one sample of a study of OX40 agonist ivuxolimab in advanced cancers. Sequenced by immunoSEQ multiplex PCR; TCRdb stores in-frame clones only, minus some. The table includes tens of thousands of clones, about 94% detected once. The input for sequencing was CD4+ or CD8+ T cells sorted from blood, taken in a trial of the OX40 agonist ivuxolimab. The receptors here all came from an adult with an advanced solid tumor such as melanoma, head and neck, liver or kidney cancer. CDR3s leave out the opening cysteine and the closing phenylalanine or tryptophan. Size is omitted from some rows. Given values are once, few, many or a class for expanded clones.

clone_size: -
v_call: TRBV4-3
j_call: TRBJ2-3
cdr3_aa: ASSQDGPSQPTDTQY

clone_size: -
v_call: TRBV11-2
j_call: TRBJ2-1
cdr3_aa: ASSATGTGAYNEQF

clone_size: -
v_call: TRBV5-4
j_call: TRBJ1-5
cdr3_aa: ASSLAPSNQPQH

clone_size: few
v_call: TRBV5-4
j_call: TRBJ2-7
cdr3_aa: ASREWDTAYEQY

clone_size: -
v_call: TRBV13
j_call: TRBJ2-7
cdr3_aa: ASSLAGDSSYEQY

clone_size: -
v_call: TRBV7-2
j_call: TRBJ2-5
cdr3_aa: ASSLSGRAWETQY

clone_size: -
v_call: TRBV7-9
j_call: TRBJ2-1
cdr3_aa: ASSLVLAGADEQF

clone_size: -
v_call: TRBV6-1
j_call: TRBJ1-2
cdr3_aa: ASSEDKAYYGYT

clone_size: -
v_call: TRBV29-1
j_call: TRBJ2-3
cdr3_aa: SVLSGRVVDTQY

clone_size: -
v_call: TRBV30
j_call: TRBJ2-5
cdr3_aa: AWSARTGGTSWETQY

clone_size: once
v_call: TRBV6-4
j_call: TRBJ2-1
cdr3_aa: ASSDNTGTSGNEQF

clone_size: -
v_call: TRBV2
j_call: TRBJ2-7
cdr3_aa: ASTFSWERGSYEQY

clone_size: -
v_call: TRBV6-5
j_call: TRBJ2-1
cdr3_aa: ASSYGASSYNEQF

clone_size: -
v_call: TRBV4-3
j_call: TRBJ2-7
cdr3_aa: ASSPAVSAYEQY

clone_size: once
v_call: TRBV6-5
j_call: TRBJ2-7
cdr3_aa: ASSPTGFGAYEQY

clone_size: -
v_call: TRBV28
j_call: TRBJ2-7
cdr3_aa: ASSLRGDTYEQY

clone_size: -
v_call: TRBV30
j_call: TRBJ2-7
cdr3_aa: AWSVLRTSGSYEQY

clone_size: -
v_call: TRBV27
j_call: TRBJ2-1
cdr3_aa: ASRLNIVTINEQF

clone_size: -
v_call: TRBV13
j_call: TRBJ1-1
cdr3_aa: ASDGASRSGAF